This T cell receptor (beta chain) was sequenced during a study of shared clonotypes between healthy human individuals. Per germline, CDR1 SNHLY and CDR2 FYNNEI. There are 14 residues in the CDR3. Germline trimming cut 7 bases from V and 6 bases from J; bases unmatched to any gene: 4. Original methodology: Filtering differed since immunoSEQ provided only junctions, with no quality scores. Method: immunoSEQ multiplex PCR; TCRdb's copy keeps in-frame clones and lacks some. From that table come the V and J calls and clone size; the DNA was used to work out D and trimming. The repertoire includes just over 2,000,000 clones, 90% to 95% of them detected once, and 0.13% sits in the top ten.

The sequence derives from a man between 18 and 35 years old in good health. The material sequenced was naive CD4+ T cells sorted from blood. The subset was: CD45RA+ positively selected. The rearrangement links TRBV2 to TRBJ1-5, with 12 bases fitting TRBD1. In DNA form, the CDR3 reads TGTGCCAGCACTGGGACAGGGGGCGGTCAGCCCCAGCATTTT. It yields the protein CASTGTGGGQPQHF.